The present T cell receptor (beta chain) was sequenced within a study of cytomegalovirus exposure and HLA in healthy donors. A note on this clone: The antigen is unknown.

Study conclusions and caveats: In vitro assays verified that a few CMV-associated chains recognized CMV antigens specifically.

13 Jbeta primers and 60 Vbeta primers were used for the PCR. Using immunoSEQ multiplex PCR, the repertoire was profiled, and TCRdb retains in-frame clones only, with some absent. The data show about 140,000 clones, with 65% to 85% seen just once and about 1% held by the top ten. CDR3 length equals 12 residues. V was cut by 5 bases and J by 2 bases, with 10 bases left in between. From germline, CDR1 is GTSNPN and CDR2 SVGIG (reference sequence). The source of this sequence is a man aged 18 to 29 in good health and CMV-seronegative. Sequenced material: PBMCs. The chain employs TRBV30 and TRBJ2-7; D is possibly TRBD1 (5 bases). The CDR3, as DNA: TGTGCCTGGGCCGACAGTCCCTACGAGCAGTACTTC. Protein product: CAWADSPYEQYF.